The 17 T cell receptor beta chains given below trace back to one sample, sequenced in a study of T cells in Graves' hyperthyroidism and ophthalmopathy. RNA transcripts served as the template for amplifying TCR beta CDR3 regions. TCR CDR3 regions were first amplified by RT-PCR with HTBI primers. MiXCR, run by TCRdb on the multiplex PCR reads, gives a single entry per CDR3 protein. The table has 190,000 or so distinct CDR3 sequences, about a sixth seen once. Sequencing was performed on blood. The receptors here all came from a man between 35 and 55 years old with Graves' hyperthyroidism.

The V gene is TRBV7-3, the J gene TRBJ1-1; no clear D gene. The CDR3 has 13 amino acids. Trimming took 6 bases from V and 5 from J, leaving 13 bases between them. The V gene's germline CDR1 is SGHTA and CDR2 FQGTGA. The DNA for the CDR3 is TGTGCCAGCAGGAGGGCAGGAGGTACTGAAGCTTTCTTT. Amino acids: CASRRAGGTEAFF.

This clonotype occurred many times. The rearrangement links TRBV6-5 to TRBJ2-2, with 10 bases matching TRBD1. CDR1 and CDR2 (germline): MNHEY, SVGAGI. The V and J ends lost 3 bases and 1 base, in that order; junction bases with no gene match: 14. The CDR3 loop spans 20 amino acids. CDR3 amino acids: CASSYLFGTGVSMNTGELFF. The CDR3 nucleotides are TGTGCCAGCAGTTATCTCTTCGGGACAGGGGTCTCGATGAACACCGGGGAGCTGTTTTTT.

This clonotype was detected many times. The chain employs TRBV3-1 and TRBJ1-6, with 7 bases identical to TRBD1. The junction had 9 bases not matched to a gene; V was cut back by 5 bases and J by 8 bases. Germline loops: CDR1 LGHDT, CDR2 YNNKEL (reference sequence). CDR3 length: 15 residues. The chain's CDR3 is CASSFLTGADSPLHF. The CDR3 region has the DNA TGTGCCAGCAGCTTTCTTACAGGGGCTGATTCACCCCTCCACTTT.

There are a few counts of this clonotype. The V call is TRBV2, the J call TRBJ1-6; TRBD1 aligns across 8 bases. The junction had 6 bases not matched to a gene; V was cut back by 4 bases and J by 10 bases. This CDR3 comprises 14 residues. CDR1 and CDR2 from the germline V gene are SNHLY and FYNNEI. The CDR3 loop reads CASSGETGVSPLHF. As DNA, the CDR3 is TGTGCCAGCAGTGGCGAGACAGGGGTCTCACCCCTCCACTTT.

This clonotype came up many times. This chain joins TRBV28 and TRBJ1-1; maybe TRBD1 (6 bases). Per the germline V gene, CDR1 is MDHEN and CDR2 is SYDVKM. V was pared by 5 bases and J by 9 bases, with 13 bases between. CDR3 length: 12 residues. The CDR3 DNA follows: TGTGCCAGCAGTCCCTTTGGACAGCAAGCTTTCTTT. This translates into CASSPFGQQAFF.

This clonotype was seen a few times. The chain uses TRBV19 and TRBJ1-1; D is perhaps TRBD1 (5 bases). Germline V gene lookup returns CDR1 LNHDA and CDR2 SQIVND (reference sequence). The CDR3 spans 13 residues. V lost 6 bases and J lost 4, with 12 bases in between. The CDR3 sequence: CASSGHLSTEAFF. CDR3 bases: TGTGCCAGTAGCGGACACTTGAGCACTGAAGCTTTCTTT. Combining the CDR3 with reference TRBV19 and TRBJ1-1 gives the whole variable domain DGGITQSPKYLFRKEGQNVTLSCEQNLNHDAMYWYRQDPGQGLRLIYYSQIVNDFQKGDIAEGYSVSREKKESFPLTVTSAQKNPTAFYLCASSGHLSTEAFFGQGTRLTVV.

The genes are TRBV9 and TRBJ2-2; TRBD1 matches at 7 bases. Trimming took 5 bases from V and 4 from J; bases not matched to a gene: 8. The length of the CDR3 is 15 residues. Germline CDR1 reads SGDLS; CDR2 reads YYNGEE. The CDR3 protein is CASRPGQWATGELFF. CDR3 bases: TGTGCCAGCAGACCGGGACAGTGGGCCACCGGGGAGCTGTTTTTT.

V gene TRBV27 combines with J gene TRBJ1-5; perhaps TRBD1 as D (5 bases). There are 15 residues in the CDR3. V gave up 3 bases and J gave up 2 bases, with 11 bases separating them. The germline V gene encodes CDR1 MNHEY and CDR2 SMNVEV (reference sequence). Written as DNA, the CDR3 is TGTGCCAGCAGTTTGGGACTGTTAGGCAATCAGCCCCAGCATTTT. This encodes CASSLGLLGNQPQHF.

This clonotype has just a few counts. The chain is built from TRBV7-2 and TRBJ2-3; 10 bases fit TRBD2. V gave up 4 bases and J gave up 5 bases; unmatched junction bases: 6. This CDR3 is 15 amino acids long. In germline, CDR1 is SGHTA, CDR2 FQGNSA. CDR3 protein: CASSYEAGGQDTQYF. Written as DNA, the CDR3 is TGTGCCAGCAGCTACGAAGCGGGGGGGCAAGATACGCAGTATTTT.

CDR3 DNA: TGTGCCAGCAGTTCCTTTGGTGATAATGAAAAACTGTTTTTT. It encodes CASSSFGDNEKLFF. This chain joins TRBV7-6 and TRBJ1-4; no clear D gene. CDR1 and CDR2 (germline): SGHVS, FNYEAQ. V was clipped by 6 bases and J by 4 bases, with 12 bases between them. The CDR3 loop spans 14 amino acids.

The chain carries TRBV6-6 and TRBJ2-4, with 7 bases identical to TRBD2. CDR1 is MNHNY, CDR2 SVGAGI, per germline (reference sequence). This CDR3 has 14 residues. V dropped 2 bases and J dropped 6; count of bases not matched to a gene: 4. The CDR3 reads CASSYTGRGNIQYF. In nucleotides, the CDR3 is TGTGCCAGCAGTTACACGGGGAGGGGAAACATTCAGTACTTC.

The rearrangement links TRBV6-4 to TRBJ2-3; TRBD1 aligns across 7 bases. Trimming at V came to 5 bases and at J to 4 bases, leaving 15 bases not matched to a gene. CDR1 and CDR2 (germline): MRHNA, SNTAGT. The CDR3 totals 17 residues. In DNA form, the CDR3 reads TGTGCCAGCAGTCGGATACAGGGGAGCATTGGGGCAGATACGCAGTATTTT. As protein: CASSRIQGSIGADTQYF.

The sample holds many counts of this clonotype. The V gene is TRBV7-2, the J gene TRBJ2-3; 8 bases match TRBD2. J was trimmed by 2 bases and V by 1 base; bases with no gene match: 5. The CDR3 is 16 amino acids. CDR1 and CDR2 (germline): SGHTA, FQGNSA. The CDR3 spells CASSLGGAGVTDTQYF. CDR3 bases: TGTGCCAGCAGCTTAGGCGGAGCGGGGGTCACAGATACGCAGTATTTT.

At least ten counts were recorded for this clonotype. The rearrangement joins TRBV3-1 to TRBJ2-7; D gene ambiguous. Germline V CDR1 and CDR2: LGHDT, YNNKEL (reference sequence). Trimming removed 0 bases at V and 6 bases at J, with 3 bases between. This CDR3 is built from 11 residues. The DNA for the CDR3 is TGTGCCAGCAGCCAAGACGGCGAGCAGTACTTC. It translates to CASSQDGEQYF.

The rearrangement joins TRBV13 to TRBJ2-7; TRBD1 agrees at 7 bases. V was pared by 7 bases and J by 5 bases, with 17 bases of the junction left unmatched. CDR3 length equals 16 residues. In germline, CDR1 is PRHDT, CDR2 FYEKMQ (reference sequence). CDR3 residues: CASTQILRQGIHEQYF. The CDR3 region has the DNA TGTGCCAGCACCCAAATATTAAGACAGGGCATCCACGAGCAGTACTTC.

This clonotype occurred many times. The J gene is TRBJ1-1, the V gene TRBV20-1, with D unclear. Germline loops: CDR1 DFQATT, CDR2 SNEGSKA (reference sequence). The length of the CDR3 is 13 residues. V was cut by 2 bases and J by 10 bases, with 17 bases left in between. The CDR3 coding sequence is TGCAGTGCTAGACCATTCTCGGATAGACGAGCTTTCTTT. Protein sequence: CSARPFSDRRAFF.

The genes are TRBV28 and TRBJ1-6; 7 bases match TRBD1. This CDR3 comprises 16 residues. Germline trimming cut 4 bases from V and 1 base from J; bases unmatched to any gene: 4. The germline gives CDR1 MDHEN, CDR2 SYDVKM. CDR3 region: CASSSQGSSYNSPLHF. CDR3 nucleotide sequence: TGTGCCAGCAGTTCACAGGGGAGTTCCTATAATTCACCCCTCCACTTT.